What follows is one T cell receptor (beta chain) and its context. V gave up 2 bases and J gave up 3 bases, with 13 bases separating them. The CDR3 contains 15 residues. Germline assignment: CDR1 LGHNA and CDR2 YNFKEQ. This sample was included in a study of blood T cell repertoires in COVID-19. Repertoires were generated with immunoSEQ multiplex PCR, while TCRdb's copy carries only in-frame clones and drops some. The sample includes 30,000 or so clones, about 90% of them seen just once. This rearrangement joins TRBV4-2 to TRBJ2-5; D may be TRBD2 (5 bases). The TCR was taken from a human donor with active COVID-19. The donor label of this sample is uncertain. The sample was peripheral blood. The CDR3 sequence: CASSQRSSPEETQYF. The CDR3 DNA reads as TGTGCCAGCAGCCAACGGTCTAGCCCTGAAGAGACCCAGTACTTC.